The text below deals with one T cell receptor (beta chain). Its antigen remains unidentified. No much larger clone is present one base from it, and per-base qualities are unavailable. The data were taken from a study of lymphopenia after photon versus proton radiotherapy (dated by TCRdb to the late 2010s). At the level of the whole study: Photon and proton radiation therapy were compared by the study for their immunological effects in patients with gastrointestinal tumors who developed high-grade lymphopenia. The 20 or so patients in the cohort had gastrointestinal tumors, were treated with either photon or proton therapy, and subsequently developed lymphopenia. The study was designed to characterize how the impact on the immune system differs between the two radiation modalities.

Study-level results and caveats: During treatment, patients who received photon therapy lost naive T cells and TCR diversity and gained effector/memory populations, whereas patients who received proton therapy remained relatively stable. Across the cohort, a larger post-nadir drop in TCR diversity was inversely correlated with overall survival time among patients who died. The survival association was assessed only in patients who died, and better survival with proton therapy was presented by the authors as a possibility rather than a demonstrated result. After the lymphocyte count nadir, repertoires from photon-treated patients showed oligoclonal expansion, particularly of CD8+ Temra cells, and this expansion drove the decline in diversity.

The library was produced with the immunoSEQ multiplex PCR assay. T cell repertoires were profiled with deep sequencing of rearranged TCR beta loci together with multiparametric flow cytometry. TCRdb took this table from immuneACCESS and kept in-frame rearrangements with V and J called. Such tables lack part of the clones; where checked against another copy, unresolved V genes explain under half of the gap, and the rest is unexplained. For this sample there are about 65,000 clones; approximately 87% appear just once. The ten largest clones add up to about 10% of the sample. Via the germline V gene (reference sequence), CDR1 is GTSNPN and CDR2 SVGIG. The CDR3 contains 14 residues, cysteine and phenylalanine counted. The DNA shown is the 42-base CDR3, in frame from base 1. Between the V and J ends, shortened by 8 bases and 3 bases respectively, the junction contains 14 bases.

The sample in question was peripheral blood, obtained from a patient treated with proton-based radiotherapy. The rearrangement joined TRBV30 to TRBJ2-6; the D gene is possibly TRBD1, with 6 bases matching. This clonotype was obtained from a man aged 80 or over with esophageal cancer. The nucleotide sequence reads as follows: TGTGCCCGCGCAGGGGAAGGTGGGGCCAACGTCCTGACTTTC. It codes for CARAGEGGANVLTF.